Below are 16 T cell receptor beta chains sequenced from a single sample in a study of cytomegalovirus exposure and HLA in healthy donors. Amplification used 60 Vbeta primers and 13 Jbeta primers. Sequencing was performed with immunoSEQ multiplex PCR; in TCRdb, only in-frame clones are kept and a portion is missing. The sample shows 150,000 to 200,000 clones, about four fifths of them seen only once. The source material was PBMCs. The receptors were gathered from a male donor in good health and CMV-seropositive.

This rearrangement joins TRBV2 to TRBJ1-2; 7 bases line up with TRBD1. J lost 8 bases, V lost 0 bases, and 3 bases had no gene match. The CDR3 has 13 amino acids. CDR1 is SNHLY and CDR2 is FYNNEI in the germline V gene. CDR3 loop: CASSEAPGQGYTF. Here the CDR3 DNA reads TGTGCCAGCAGTGAAGCCCCGGGACAGGGCTACACCTTC.

The rearrangement links TRBV28 to TRBJ2-7; 11 bases are shared with TRBD2. This CDR3 is built from 17 residues. After removal of 7 bases from V and 5 bases from J, the junction contained 16 bases not matched to a gene. Germline V gene data show CDR1 as MDHEN and CDR2 as SYDVKM. The CDR3 sequence is CASITPARASGRNEQYF. The CDR3 DNA follows: TGTGCCAGCATCACTCCCGCCCGGGCTAGCGGGAGGAACGAGCAGTACTTC.

This clone has a handful of counts. This CDR3 is CASSQVRNTEAFF. CDR3 nucleotide sequence: TGCGCCAGCAGCCAAGTCAGGAACACTGAAGCTTTCTTT. V usage is TRBV4-1 and J usage is TRBJ1-1; D ambiguous. CDR1 MGHRA and CDR2 YSYEKL come from the germline V gene. Trimming shortened V by 1 base and J by 1 base, and 4 bases separated the two germline ends. The CDR3 sequence is 13 residues long.

J is TRBJ2-2 and V is TRBV19; unclear D gene. Deletions cut 6 bases from V and 0 bases from J, with 2 bases between. Germline V CDR1 and CDR2: LNHDA, SQIVND (reference sequence). The CDR3 contains 12 residues. CDR3 residues: CASSSNTGELFF. CDR3 coding DNA: TGTGCCAGTAGCTCGAACACCGGGGAGCTGTTTTTT.

The chain recombines TRBV5-4 with TRBJ2-5, with 8 bases lining up with TRBD2. Per germline, CDR1 SGHNT and CDR2 YYREEE (reference sequence). J gave up 5 bases and V 3 bases, and 12 bases lay outside the gene matches. The CDR3 runs 16 residues. The CDR3 nucleotides read TGTGCCAGCAGCTCCCGGGGGGGAGCGGGAGTGGAGACCCAGTACTTC. Translated: CASSSRGGAGVETQYF.

This chain connects TRBV9 to TRBJ2-1; tentatively, D is TRBD1 (6 bases). Between the trimmed V and J ends, which lost 3 bases and 5 bases, there was a span of 18 bases. The V gene's germline CDR1 is SGDLS and CDR2 YYNGEE. CDR3 length: 16 residues. The CDR3 protein is CASSADPRTVNNEQFF. The CDR3 nucleotides are TGTGCCAGCAGCGCGGATCCCCGGACAGTCAACAATGAGCAGTTCTTC.

This chain uses TRBV10-3 with TRBJ1-3; weak D call: TRBD1 (5 bases). CDR3 length equals 16 residues. Germline V gene data show CDR1 as ENHRY and CDR2 as SYGVKD. Trimming left V 7 bases short and J 0 bases short, with 16 bases between. The CDR3 spells CAINKGSLGSGNTIYF. CDR3 nucleotides: TGTGCCATCAATAAGGGGTCCCTCGGCTCTGGAAACACCATATATTTT.

The CDR3 reads CASSQTPSDRASRTQYF. The CDR3 DNA follows: TGTGCCAGCAGCCAAACCCCCTCAGACAGGGCGTCTCGGACCCAGTACTTC. The gene calls are TRBV7-2 and TRBJ2-5, with 7 nucleotides matching TRBD1. V trimming: 5 bases; J trimming: 7 bases; junction bases outside the gene matches: 19. The germline CDR1 and CDR2 sequences are SGHTA and FQGNSA. The length of the CDR3 is 17 residues.

V and J are TRBV6-5 and TRBJ1-2, with D maybe TRBD1 (6 bases). Deletions cut 6 bases from V and 1 base from J, with 12 bases between. The CDR3 has 14 residues. The germline V gene encodes CDR1 MNHEY and CDR2 SVGAGI. DNA for the CDR3: TGTGCCAGCAGAGAAGGACAGAGTAACTATGGCTACACCTTC. Translation gives CASREGQSNYGYTF.

The chain carries TRBV29-1 and TRBJ1-5; D gene unclear. Germline values: CDR1 SQVTM, CDR2 ANQGSEA. Trimming removed 6 bases from V and 4 bases from J, with 13 bases in between. The CDR3 runs to 13 residues. CDR3 amino acids: CSVREGKNQPQHF. In nucleotides, the CDR3 is TGCAGCGTGAGGGAGGGAAAAAATCAGCCCCAGCATTTT.

This rearrangement joins TRBV19 to TRBJ1-2; D gene ambiguous. The CDR3 extends over 12 amino acids. From germline, CDR1 is LNHDA and CDR2 SQIVND (reference sequence). Trimming left V 5 bases short and J 2 bases short, with 6 bases between. This CDR3 is CASSQANYGYTF. The CDR3 DNA reads as TGTGCCAGTAGTCAGGCCAACTATGGCTACACCTTC.

V usage is TRBV10-1 and J usage is TRBJ2-1, with D perhaps TRBD2 (6 bases). CDR1 and CDR2 (germline): WNHNN, SYGVQD (reference sequence). V lost 0 bases to trimming and J lost 8 bases, with 11 bases between them. The CDR3 consists of 14 residues. CDR3 nucleotides: TGCGCCAGCAGTGAGTCGGAGGGAAACGATGAGCAGTTCTTC. Translating gives CASSESEGNDEQFF.

CDR3 bases: TGTGCCACCAGCTCTTCCGGGACAGTTAAGGGGGAGCTGTTTTTT. This codes for CATSSSGTVKGELFF. This rearrangement joins TRBV15 to TRBJ2-2; 7 bases line up with TRBD1. Germline V gene lookup returns CDR1 LNHNV and CDR2 YYDKDF (reference sequence). V shed 5 bases and J 8 bases; nucleotides not matched to a gene: 11. There are 15 residues in the CDR3. Full variable domain (outside the CDR3, taken from reference TRBV15 and TRBJ2-2): DAMVIQNPRYQVTQFGKPVTLSCSQTLNHNVMYWYQQKSSQAPKLLFHYYDKDFNNEADTPDNFQSRRPNTSFCFLDIRSPGLGDTAMYLCATSSSGTVKGELFFGEGSRLTVL.

The CDR3 sequence: CASSYPTGSNSPLHF. CDR3 coding DNA: TGTGCCAGCAGTTACCCGACAGGGAGTAATTCACCCCTCCACTTT. The chain uses TRBV6-6 and TRBJ1-6; 7 bases fit TRBD1. This CDR3 contains 15 residues. Germline loops: CDR1 MNHNY, CDR2 SVGAGI (reference sequence). V shed 2 bases, J shed 6 bases, and the junction held 4 bases outside the gene matches.

V and J are TRBV5-4 and TRBJ1-1; the D gene is possibly TRBD1 (5 bases). Per the germline V gene, CDR1 is SGHNT and CDR2 is YYREEE (reference sequence). V shed 5 bases and J shed 4 bases, with 18 bases lying between them. The CDR3 runs 15 residues. The CDR3 DNA is TGTGCCAGCAGTCGTCCCGTGGGGGGTGGCACTGAAGCTTTCTTT. Protein sequence: CASSRPVGGGTEAFF.

This sequence joins TRBV5-6 and TRBJ1-2; D uncertain. V was cut by 5 bases and J by 2 bases, with 10 bases left in between. This CDR3 comprises 13 residues. Germline V lookup: CDR1 SGHDT, CDR2 YYEEEE. The CDR3 here is CASRVGRNYGYTF. The CDR3 coding sequence is TGTGCCAGCAGGGTAGGGAGGAACTATGGCTACACCTTC.